The 16 T cell receptor beta chains in this list originate from one sample, sequenced in a study of shared clonotypes between healthy human individuals. The method was immunoSEQ multiplex PCR; TCRdb's version includes in-frame clones alone and lacks a portion of them. In the table there are fewer than 1.6 million clones, just under 99% of which are singletons. Source material: naive CD4+ T cells sorted from blood. Subset reported: CD45RA+ positively selected. These receptors all stem from a man aged 25 to 40 in good health.

The chain links TRBV5-7 to TRBJ2-7, with D possibly being TRBD1 or TRBD2 (5 bases each). TRBV5-7 is known as an ORF, though its function is uncertain. The CDR3 sequence is 17 residues long. V gave up 3 bases and J gave up 4 bases, with 23 bases separating them. In nucleotides, the CDR3 is TGTGCCAGCAGCTACCGCCGCCCGGGACCCCTAACGTACGAGCAGTACTTC. This gives the protein CASSYRRPGPLTYEQYF.

This clone was recorded only once. V and J are TRBV5-5 and TRBJ2-7; 12 bases are a match to TRBD2. CDR3 length: 16 residues. Germline V CDR1 and CDR2: SGHKS, YYEKEE (reference sequence). With 5 bases clipped from V and 4 bases from J, the junction kept 10 bases outside the gene matches. The CDR3 DNA is TGTGCCAGCAGTACCCGACTAGCGGGAGTCTCATACGAGCAGTACTTC. Its translation is CASSTRLAGVSYEQYF. Full variable domain (missing parts from reference TRBV5-5 and TRBJ2-7): DAGVTQSPTHLIKTRGQQVTLRCSPISGHKSVSWYQQVLGQGPQFIFQYYEKEERGRGNFPDRFSARQFPNYSSELNVNALLLGDSALYLCASSTRLAGVSYEQYFGPGTRLTVT.

The chain carries TRBV28 and TRBJ1-5; no firm D call. Between the trimmed V and J ends, which lost 7 bases and 4 bases, there was a span of 8 bases. This CDR3 is built from 12 residues. The germline CDR1 and CDR2 sequences are MDHEN and SYDVKM. This chain's CDR3 is CASTRANQPQHF. The CDR3 DNA sequence: TGTGCCAGCACCCGGGCTAATCAGCCCCAGCATTTT.

V and J are TRBV19 and TRBJ2-7; either TRBD1 or TRBD2 may supply D (5 bases each). Germline-derived CDR1 and CDR2 are LNHDA and SQIVND (reference sequence). CDR3 length: 13 residues. Deletions cut 9 bases from V and 0 bases from J, with 12 bases between. This CDR3 is CASGTTLSYEQYF. CDR3 DNA sequence: TGTGCCAGCGGGACCACACTCTCCTACGAGCAGTACTTC.

J is TRBJ2-3 and V is TRBV2; D gene unclear. The CDR3 runs 15 residues. Per germline, CDR1 SNHLY and CDR2 FYNNEI. V was cut by 6 bases and J by 0 bases, with 13 bases left in between. In DNA, the CDR3 is TGTGCCAGCAGCCGAAAGCCGTCTAGCACAGATACGCAGTATTTT. This gives the protein CASSRKPSSTDTQYF.

In this sample, this clone turned up once. The chain recombines TRBV5-5 with TRBJ1-1; the D gene is possibly TRBD1 (6 bases). Trimming left V 2 bases short and J 5 bases short, with 7 bases between. Germline values: CDR1 SGHKS, CDR2 YYEKEE (reference sequence). CDR3 size: 12 residues. This chain's CDR3 is CASSFDRTEAFF. The DNA for the CDR3 is TGTGCCAGCAGCTTCGACAGGACTGAAGCTTTCTTT.

The chain employs TRBV7-2 and TRBJ2-7; D gene unclear. V was clipped by 5 bases and J by 0 bases, with 14 bases between them. Germline V CDR1 and CDR2: SGHTA, FQGNSA. The CDR3 loop spans 15 amino acids. The CDR3 DNA reads as TGTGCCAGCAGCCGAAAACAAACCCTCTCCTACGAGCAGTACTTC. Translated: CASSRKQTLSYEQYF. Looking up the rest from reference TRBV7-2 and TRBJ2-7 gives the full variable domain: GAGVSQSPSNKVTEKGKDVELRCDPISGHTALYWYRQSLGQGLEFLIYFQGNSAPDKSGLPSDRFSAERTGGSVSTLTIQRTQQEDSAVYLCASSRKQTLSYEQYFGPGTRLTVT.

The chain joins TRBV5-4 to TRBJ1-3, with a tentative D call TRBD1 (5 bases). The CDR3 totals 15 residues. The ends were cut back, 4 bases at V and 4 bases at J, with 15 bases in the middle. From germline, CDR1 is SGHNT and CDR2 YYREEE (reference sequence). This CDR3 reads CASSIGAGKGNTIYF. CDR3 sequence (DNA): TGTGCCAGCAGCATTGGGGCCGGGAAGGGAAACACCATATATTTT.

The rearrangement links TRBV15 to TRBJ2-2; 8 bases are shared with TRBD2. With 0 bases clipped from V and 5 bases from J, the junction kept 5 bases outside the gene matches. Looked up from germline, CDR1 is LNHNV and CDR2 is YYDKDF (reference sequence). The CDR3 loop spans 16 amino acids. As DNA, the CDR3 is TGTGCCACCAGCAGAGATTGGAGCGGGGGTACCGGGGAGCTGTTTTTT. Its protein is CATSRDWSGGTGELFF.

The chain links TRBV7-3 to TRBJ2-3, with 7 nucleotides matching TRBD1. Trimming took 3 bases from V and 9 from J; bases not matched to a gene: 12. Germline CDR1 reads SGHTA; CDR2 reads FQGTGA. CDR3 size: 15 residues. CDR3 sequence (DNA): TGTGCCAGCAGCTTGGCCGGGACAGAACTTAAAACGCAGTATTTT. Translating it yields CASSLAGTELKTQYF.

V is TRBV18 and J is TRBJ1-1, with 7 bases identical to TRBD1. With V trimmed by 2 bases and J by 5 bases, 11 bases remained unmatched. The CDR3 totals 16 residues. Germline CDR1 and CDR2: KGHSH and LQKENI. The CDR3 here is CASSPISGSRGTEAFF. The CDR3 DNA follows: TGTGCCAGCTCACCAATTTCGGGCTCCAGGGGGACTGAAGCTTTCTTT.

This clone was counted once. The chain combines TRBV5-1 with TRBJ2-2, with D tentatively TRBD1 (5 bases). Germline V gene data show CDR1 as SGHRS and CDR2 as YFSETQ. With 0 bases removed from V and 0 bases from J, the gap between germline ends came to 9 bases. The CDR3 is made up of 16 amino acids. The CDR3 DNA reads TGCGCCAGCAGCTTGGTTGGGGCTACGAACACCGGGGAGCTGTTTTTT. Translated: CASSLVGATNTGELFF.

This clone was detected only once. The chain couples TRBV29-1 to TRBJ2-7, with 8 bases lining up with TRBD2. Germline CDR1 is SQVTM and CDR2 is ANQGSEA. The J segment lost 6 bases and the V segment lost 3 bases, leaving 7 bases of the junction unmatched. CDR3 length: 13 residues. CDR3 sequence: CSVDRREAGEQYF. The CDR3 DNA follows: TGCAGCGTTGACAGGCGGGAGGCGGGCGAGCAGTACTTC.

V and J are TRBV10-3 and TRBJ1-5, with D unresolved. V was clipped by 2 bases and J by 0 bases, with 8 bases between them. CDR1 is ENHRY, CDR2 SYGVKD, per germline. The CDR3 totals 15 residues. In nucleotides, the CDR3 is TGTGCCATCAGTGAGAAAGGATATAGCAATCAGCCCCAGCATTTT. Its protein product is CAISEKGYSNQPQHF.

The chain links TRBV6-1 to TRBJ2-7; possibly TRBD2 for D (6 bases). V shed 8 bases and J shed 3 bases, with 14 bases lying between them. The germline V gene has CDR1 MNHNS and CDR2 SASEGT. The CDR3 has 13 amino acids. The CDR3 is CASLGTRSYEQYF. CDR3 DNA sequence: TGTGCCAGCCTTGGGACTCGCAGCTACGAGCAGTACTTC.

CDR3 residues: CASSFSGQGHNQPQHF. CDR3 bases: TGTGCCAGCAGCTTTTCGGGACAGGGTCACAATCAGCCCCAGCATTTT. This chain joins TRBV5-8 and TRBJ1-5; 9 positions match TRBD1. CDR1 and CDR2 (germline): SGHTS, YDEGEE. J lost 3 bases, V lost 2 bases, and 6 bases had no gene match. This CDR3 contains 16 residues.